The present TCR beta chain was sequenced within a study of blood T cells in healthy people across ages. Donors each provided about 10 milliliters of peripheral blood. With a J-beta primer mix and a sample-barcoded 5' primer, a second PCR ran about 7 to 11 cycles. TCRdb reanalysed the 5' RACE reads using MiXCR and keeps one entry per CDR3 protein. The profile shows some 800,000 distinct CDR3 sequences, more than 40% of them singletons. CDR1 is SGHRS and CDR2 is YFSETQ in the germline V gene. The CDR3 sequence is 14 residues long. V was clipped by 4 bases and J by 4 bases; unmatched bases: 3. This clonotype was sampled from a man aged 60 to 75 in good health. The chain recombines TRBV5-1 with TRBJ1-5; TRBD1 matches 9 bases. Specimen: blood. Written as DNA, the CDR3 is TGCGCCAGCAGCACAGGGGGCCCAAATCAGCCCCAGCATTTT. It codes for CASSTGGPNQPQHF.